This T cell receptor (beta chain) comes out of a study of Siglec-9 on CD8 T cells in melanoma. General study findings and limits: An effector memory CD8+ subset marked by Siglec-9 reportedly appeared to gather in melanoma.

Points on this clone: The antigen remains unidentified.

The table came from immunoSEQ multiplex PCR; TCRdb's copy has only in-frame clones and leaves some out. The top ten clones hold around 1.8% of a sample with around 39,000 clones, approximately 84% of them seen once. Sequencing used Siglec-9- CD8+ T cells sorted from blood. This clonotype was obtained from a human donor in good health.

CDR3 residues: CASSQATSSYNEQFF. DNA for the CDR3: TGCGCCAGCAGCCAGGCGACTAGCTCCTACAATGAGCAGTTCTTC. This rearrangement joins TRBV4-1 to TRBJ2-1; D might be TRBD2 (6 bases). CDR1 is MGHRA and CDR2 is YSYEKL in the germline V gene. This CDR3 region has 15 residues. The ends were cut back, 3 bases at V and 0 bases at J, with 9 bases in the middle.